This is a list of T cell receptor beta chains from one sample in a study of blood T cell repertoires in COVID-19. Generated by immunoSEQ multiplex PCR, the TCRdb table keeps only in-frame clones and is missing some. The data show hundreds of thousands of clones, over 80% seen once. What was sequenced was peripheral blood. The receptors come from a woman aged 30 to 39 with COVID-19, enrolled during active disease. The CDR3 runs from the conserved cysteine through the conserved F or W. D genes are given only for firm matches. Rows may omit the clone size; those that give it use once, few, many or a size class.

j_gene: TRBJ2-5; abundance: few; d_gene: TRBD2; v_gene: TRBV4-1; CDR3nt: TGCGCCAGCAGCCTCGGACTAGCGGGGGGGCAAGAGACCCAGTACTTC; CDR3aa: CASSLGLAGGQETQYF
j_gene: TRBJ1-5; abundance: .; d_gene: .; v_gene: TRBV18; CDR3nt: TGTGCCAGCTCACCAACCGGACAGCTGAGTCAGCCCCAGCATTTT; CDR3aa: CASSPTGQLSQPQHF
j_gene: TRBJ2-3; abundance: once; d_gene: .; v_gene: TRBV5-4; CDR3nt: TGTGCCAGCAGCTTGTCGGGGAACACAGATACGCAGTATTTT; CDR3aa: CASSLSGNTDTQYF
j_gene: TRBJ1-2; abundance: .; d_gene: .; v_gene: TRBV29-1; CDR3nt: TGCAGCGTCGGAATAAGGGGTGGCTACACCTTC; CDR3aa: CSVGIRGGYTF
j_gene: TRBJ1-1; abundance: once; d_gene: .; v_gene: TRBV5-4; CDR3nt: TGTGCCAGCAGCCCACGGACAGTTAGGATGAACACTGAAGCTTTCTTT; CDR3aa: CASSPRTVRMNTEAFF
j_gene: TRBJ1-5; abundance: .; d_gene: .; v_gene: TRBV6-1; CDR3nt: TGTGCCAGCAGTGATACGTTGGCAGTCAATCAGCCCCAGCATTTT; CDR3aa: CASSDTLAVNQPQHF
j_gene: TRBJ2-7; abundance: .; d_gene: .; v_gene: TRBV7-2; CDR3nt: TGTGCCAGCAGCTTAGAGACAGATCCCCATTCCGAGCAGTACTTC; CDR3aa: CASSLETDPHSEQYF
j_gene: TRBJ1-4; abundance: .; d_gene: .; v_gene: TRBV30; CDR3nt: TGTGCCTGCGGACGAGGCCTTAATGAAAAACTGTTTTTT; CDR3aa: CACGRGLNEKLFF
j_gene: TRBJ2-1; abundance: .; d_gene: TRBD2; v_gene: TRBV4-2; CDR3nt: TGTGCCAGCAGCCAAGATAAGGCTAGCGGGCAGTTCTTC; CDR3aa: CASSQDKASGQFF
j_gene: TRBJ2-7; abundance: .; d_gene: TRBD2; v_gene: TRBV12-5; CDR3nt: TGTGCTAGTGGTTTCCCCGGGACTACCTACGAGCAGTACTTC; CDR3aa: CASGFPGTTYEQYF
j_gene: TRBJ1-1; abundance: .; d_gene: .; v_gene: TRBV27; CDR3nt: TGTGCCAGCAGTTTATCGACGGAAGGAGCCATGAACACTGAAGCTTTCTTT; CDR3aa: CASSLSTEGAMNTEAFF
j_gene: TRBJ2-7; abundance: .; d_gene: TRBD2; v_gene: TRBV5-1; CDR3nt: TGCGCCACTCGACCGGGACTAGTGATCAACGAGCAGTACTTC; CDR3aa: CATRPGLVINEQYF
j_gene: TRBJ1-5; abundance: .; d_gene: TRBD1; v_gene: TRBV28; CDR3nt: TGTGCCAGCAGTCCTAGGTTCGGACAGGGCAATCAGCCCCAGCATTTT; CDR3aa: CASSPRFGQGNQPQHF
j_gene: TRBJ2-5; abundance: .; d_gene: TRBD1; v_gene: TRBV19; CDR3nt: TGTGCCAGTAGCCTCGGACAGGGGATAGAGACCCAGTACTTC; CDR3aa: CASSLGQGIETQYF
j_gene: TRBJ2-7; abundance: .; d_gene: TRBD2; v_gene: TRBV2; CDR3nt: TGTGCCAGCAGTGAAGCGCTTCCCGCGGGAGGCGTCGAGCAGTACTTC; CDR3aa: CASSEALPAGGVEQYF
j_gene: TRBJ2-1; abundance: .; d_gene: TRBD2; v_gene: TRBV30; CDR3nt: TGTGCCTGGAGCGGGACTAGGAGCTCCTACAATGAGCAGTTCTTC; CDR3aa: CAWSGTRSSYNEQFF
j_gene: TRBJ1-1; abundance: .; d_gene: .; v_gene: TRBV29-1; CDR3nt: TGCAGCGTCACAGGGAGATTGAACACTGAAGCTTTCTTT; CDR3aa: CSVTGRLNTEAFF
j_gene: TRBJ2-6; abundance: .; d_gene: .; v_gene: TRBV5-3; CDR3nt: TGTGCCAGAAGCTTGGATGGTAGGGCGACAGTCACTGGGGCCAACGTCCTGACTTTC; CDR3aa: CARSLDGRATVTGANVLTF
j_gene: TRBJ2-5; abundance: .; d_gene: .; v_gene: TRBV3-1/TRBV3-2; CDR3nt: TGTGCCAGCAGCCAAGTCCAGGTTTGGGAGACCCAGTACTTC; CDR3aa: CASSQVQVWETQYF
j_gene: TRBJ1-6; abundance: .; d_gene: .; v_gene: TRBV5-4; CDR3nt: TGTGCCAGCAGCCCGGACAGCATCTATAATTCACCCCTCCACTTT; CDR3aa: CASSPDSIYNSPLHF
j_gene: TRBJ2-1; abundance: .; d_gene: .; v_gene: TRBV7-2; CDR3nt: TGTGCCAGCAGCTTAGACCCCAAGCAAAATGAGCAGTTCTTC; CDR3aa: CASSLDPKQNEQFF
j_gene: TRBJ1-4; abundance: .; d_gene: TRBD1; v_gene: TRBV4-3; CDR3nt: TGCGCCAGCAGCCAAGATGGGACAGGGGCAACTAATGAAAAACTGTTTTTT; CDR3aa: CASSQDGTGATNEKLFF
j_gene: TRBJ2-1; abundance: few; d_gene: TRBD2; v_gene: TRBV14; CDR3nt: TGTGCCAGCAGCCAAATTGCCGACCATCCGCGGGAGGGCCCGGGAGGGCAGTTCTTC; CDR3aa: CASSQIADHPREGPGGQFF
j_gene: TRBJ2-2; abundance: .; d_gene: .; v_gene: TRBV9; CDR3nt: TGTGCCAGCAGGCAAGGGGCGGCGGCAGGGGAGCTGTTTTTT; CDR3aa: CASRQGAAAGELFF
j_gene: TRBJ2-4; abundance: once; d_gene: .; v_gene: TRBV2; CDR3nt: TGTGCCAGCAGTGAGCGACAGAGAAGGGTACTAGCCAAAAACATTCAGTACTTC; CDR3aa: CASSERQRRVLAKNIQYF
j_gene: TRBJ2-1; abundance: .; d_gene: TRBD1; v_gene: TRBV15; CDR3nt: TGTGCCACCAGCAGAGGGTCGCAGGGGGCTTATTTGAATGAGCAGTTCTTC; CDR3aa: CATSRGSQGAYLNEQFF
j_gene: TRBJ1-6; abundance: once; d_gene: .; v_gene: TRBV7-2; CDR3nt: TGTGCCAGCAGCCTACAGGGTCGGACCAATTCACCCCTCCACTTT; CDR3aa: CASSLQGRTNSPLHF
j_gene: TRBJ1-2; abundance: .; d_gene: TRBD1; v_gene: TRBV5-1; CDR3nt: TGCGCCAGCAGCTTGCGACAGGGGGCGTACTATGGCTACACCTTC; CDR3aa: CASSLRQGAYYGYTF
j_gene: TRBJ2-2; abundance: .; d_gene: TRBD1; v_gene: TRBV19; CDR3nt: TGTGCCAGTAGTTTCGCAGGGGGCACCGGGGAGCTGTTTTTT; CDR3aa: CASSFAGGTGELFF
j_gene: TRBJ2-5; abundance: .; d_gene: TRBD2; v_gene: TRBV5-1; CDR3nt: TGCGCCAGCAGCCCACGAGGAGGAGCGGGGCAAGAGACCCAGTACTTC; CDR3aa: CASSPRGGAGQETQYF
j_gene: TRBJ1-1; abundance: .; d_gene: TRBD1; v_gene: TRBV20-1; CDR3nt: TGCACCTCGACAGGGGGCAAGGGAGCTTTCTTT; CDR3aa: CTSTGGKGAFF
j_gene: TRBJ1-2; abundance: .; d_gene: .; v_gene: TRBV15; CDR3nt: TGTGCCACCAGCGGATCCGGGACTGACCCTTATGGCTACACCTTC; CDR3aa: CATSGSGTDPYGYTF
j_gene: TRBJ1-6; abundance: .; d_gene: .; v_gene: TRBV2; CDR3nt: TGTGCCAGCAAGAGACAGATGGATTCACCCCTCCACTTT; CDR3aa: CASKRQMDSPLHF
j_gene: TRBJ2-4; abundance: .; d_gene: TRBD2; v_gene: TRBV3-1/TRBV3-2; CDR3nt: TGTGCCAGCAGCCAAGATAGGAGCGGGGGGGTACCCAAAAACATTCAGTACTTC; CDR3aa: CASSQDRSGGVPKNIQYF
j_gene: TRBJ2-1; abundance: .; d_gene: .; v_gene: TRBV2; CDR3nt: TGTGCCAGCATGCGAGAGAGCTCCTACAATGAGCAGTTCTTC; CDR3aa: CASMRESSYNEQFF
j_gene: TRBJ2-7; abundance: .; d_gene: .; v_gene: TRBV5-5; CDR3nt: TGTGCCAGCACCTATAAGTCCGAGCAGTACTTC; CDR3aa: CASTYKSEQYF
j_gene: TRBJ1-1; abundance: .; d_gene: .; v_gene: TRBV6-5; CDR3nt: TGTGCCAGCAGTACAGGGAGCCCAGTTAGTGAAGCTTTCTTT; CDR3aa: CASSTGSPVSEAFF
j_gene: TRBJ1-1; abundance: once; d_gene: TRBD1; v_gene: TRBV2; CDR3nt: TGTGCCAGCAGGACAGGGACTGAAGCTTTCTTT; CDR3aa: CASRTGTEAFF
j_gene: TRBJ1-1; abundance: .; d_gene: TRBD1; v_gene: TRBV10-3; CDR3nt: TGTGCCACTTCGACAGGGAGGATGAACACTGAAGCTTTCTTT; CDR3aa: CATSTGRMNTEAFF
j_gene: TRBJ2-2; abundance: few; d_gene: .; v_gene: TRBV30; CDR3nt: TGTGCCTGGAGTGTTCGGGGGATCGGGGAGCTGTTTTTT; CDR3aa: CAWSVRGIGELFF
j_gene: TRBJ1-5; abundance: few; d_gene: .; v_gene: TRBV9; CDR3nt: TGTGCCAGCAGCGCTGACGGCGGGAGCAATCAGCCCCAGCATTTT; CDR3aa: CASSADGGSNQPQHF
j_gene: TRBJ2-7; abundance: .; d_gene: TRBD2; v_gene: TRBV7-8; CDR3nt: TGTGCCAGCAGCCTCGGGCCAGGGAGGGACTACGAGCAGTACTTC; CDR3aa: CASSLGPGRDYEQYF
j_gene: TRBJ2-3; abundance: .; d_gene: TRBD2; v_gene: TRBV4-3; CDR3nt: TGCGCCAGCAGCCAAGAGGTAGCGGGGGCCTACACAGATACGCAGTATTTT; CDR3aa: CASSQEVAGAYTDTQYF
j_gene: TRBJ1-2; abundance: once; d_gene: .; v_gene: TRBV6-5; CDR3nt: TGTGCCAGCAGTTGGGGCACCTTACAGGGATCGGGCTACACCTTC; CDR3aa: CASSWGTLQGSGYTF
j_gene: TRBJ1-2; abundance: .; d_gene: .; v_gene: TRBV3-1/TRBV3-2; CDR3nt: TGTGCCAGCAGCCAAGATCTTCGTGCTACCGGGTACACCTTC; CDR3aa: CASSQDLRATGYTF
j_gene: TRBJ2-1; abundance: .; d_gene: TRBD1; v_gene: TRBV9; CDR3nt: TGTGCCAGCAGCGTGGACCAGACAGGGCTGGGAAATGAGCAGTTCTTC; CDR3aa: CASSVDQTGLGNEQFF
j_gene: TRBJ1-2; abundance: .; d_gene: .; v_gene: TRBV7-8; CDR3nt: TGTGCCAGCAGCTTAGGGTCTGGGCGTACTTATGGCTACACCTTC; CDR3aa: CASSLGSGRTYGYTF
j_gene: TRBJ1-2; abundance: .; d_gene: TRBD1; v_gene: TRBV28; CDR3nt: TGTGCCAGCAGCCGCATAGCAGGGGGCCTGAGCTATGGCTACACCTTC; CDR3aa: CASSRIAGGLSYGYTF
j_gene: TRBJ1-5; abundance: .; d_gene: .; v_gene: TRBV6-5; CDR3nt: TGTGCCAGCAGCCAGACAGATAGCAATCAGCCCCAGCATTTT; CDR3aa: CASSQTDSNQPQHF
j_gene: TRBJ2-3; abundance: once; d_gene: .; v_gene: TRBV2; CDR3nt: TGTGCCAGCAGTCCGGGACTGGATACGCAGTATTTT; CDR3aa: CASSPGLDTQYF
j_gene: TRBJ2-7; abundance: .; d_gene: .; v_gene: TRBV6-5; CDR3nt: TGTGCCAGCAGCTTCGGGACAACCTACGAGCAGTACTTC; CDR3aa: CASSFGTTYEQYF
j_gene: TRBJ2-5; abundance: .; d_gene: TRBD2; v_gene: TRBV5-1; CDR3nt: TGCGCCAGCAGCTTGGGCGTTCTTGCGGGAGCCCAAGAGACCCAGTACTTC; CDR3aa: CASSLGVLAGAQETQYF
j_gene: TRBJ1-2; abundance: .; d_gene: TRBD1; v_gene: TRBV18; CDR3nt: TGTGCCAGCTCACCCACCACGGGACAGGGAGGCTACACCTTC; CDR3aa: CASSPTTGQGGYTF